Below are 16 T cell receptor beta chains sequenced from a single sample in a study of T-cell memory formation after mild COVID-19. TCRdb analysed the 5' RACE reads with MiXCR anew, one entry per CDR3 protein. The data hold around 130,000 distinct CDR3 sequences, with about 17% observed a single time. Sequenced material: PBMCs or a T cell subset sorted from them (not recorded which). These receptors were obtained from a young man who had mild COVID-19 (a few samples of this study predate the infection). Cell type and time point are not known.

The chain combines TRBV18 with TRBJ1-1; no reliable D call. V was clipped by 4 bases and J by 3 bases, with 9 bases between them. CDR1 is KGHSH and CDR2 is LQKENI in the germline V gene. CDR3 size: 13 residues. Here the CDR3 reads CASSRAVDTEAFF. Written as DNA, the CDR3 is TGTGCCAGCTCACGCGCGGTCGACACTGAAGCTTTCTTT.

The chain combines TRBV6-2 or TRBV6-3 with TRBJ2-7; D might be TRBD2 (6 bases). The CDR3 covers 13 residues. From germline, CDR1 is MNHEY and CDR2 SVGEGT. V was trimmed by 2 bases and J by 4 bases, leaving 9 bases between them. The CDR3 nucleotides read TGTGCCAGCAGTTACCGACGGGGGTACGAGCAGTACGTC. This codes for CASSYRRGYEQYV.

This clonotype appeared a few times. The rearrangement joins TRBV6-2 or TRBV6-3 to TRBJ1-1; 10 bases line up with TRBD1. Germline V lookup: CDR1 MNHEY, CDR2 SVGEGT. The J segment lost 4 bases and the V segment lost 6 bases, leaving 5 bases of the junction unmatched. This CDR3 has 14 residues. CDR3 coding DNA: TGTGCCAGCAGCCGGACAGGGGGAGGCACTGAAGCTTTCTTT. Translated, it gives CASSRTGGGTEAFF.

This chain connects TRBV5-1 to TRBJ2-3; TRBD2 aligns across 9 bases. CDR3 length: 16 amino acids. V lost 5 bases and J lost 4; bases outside the gene matches: 11. The germline CDR1 and CDR2 sequences are SGHRS and YFSETQ. CDR3: CASRIQASGIADTQYF. DNA for the CDR3: TGCGCCAGCAGGATACAGGCTAGCGGGATCGCAGATACGCAGTATTTT.

The chain couples TRBV6-4 to TRBJ1-5; unclear D gene. This CDR3 is 15 amino acids long. Looked up from germline, CDR1 is MRHNA and CDR2 is SNTAGT. CDR3 coding DNA: TGTGGTGGAAACGAGGACCGACTAGGCAATCAGCCCCAGCATTTT. Encoded protein: CGGNEDRLGNQPQHF.

The chain is built from TRBV5-1 and TRBJ2-1, with D perhaps given as TRBD1 or TRBD2 (5 bases each). The CDR3 totals 15 residues. V lost 4 bases and J 0 bases, leaving 11 bases between the germline ends. CDR1 is SGHRS and CDR2 is YFSETQ in the germline V gene. CDR3 residues: CASSGTGTSYNEQFF. CDR3 in DNA: TGCGCCAGCAGCGGGACGGGGACCTCCTACAATGAGCAGTTCTTC.

This chain connects TRBV19 to TRBJ1-5, with D hard to call. V lost 0 bases and J lost 6, with 12 bases in between. The CDR3 covers 15 residues. Germline loops: CDR1 LNHDA, CDR2 SQIVND (reference sequence). The DNA of the CDR3 is TGTGCCAGTAGTATAGATCTTCGGCAGTCTCAGCCCCAGCATTTT. Protein: CASSIDLRQSQPQHF.

This clonotype showed up just a few times. The chain employs TRBV7-3 and TRBJ2-6; a possible D gene is TRBD1 (5 bases). This CDR3 spans 15 amino acids. Trimming stripped 5 bases from V and 2 bases from J, with 10 bases between. Germline values: CDR1 SGHTA, CDR2 FQGTGA. The CDR3 is CASSLQGPGANVLTF. CDR3 nucleotide sequence: TGTGCCAGCAGCCTCCAGGGCCCTGGGGCCAACGTCCTGACTTTC.

This clonotype was seen only a few times. This chain uses TRBV5-1 with TRBJ2-7; D is possibly TRBD1 (6 bases). Germline loops: CDR1 SGHRS, CDR2 YFSETQ. This CDR3 region has 16 residues. V was clipped by 0 bases and J by 0 bases, with 13 bases between them. DNA of the CDR3: TGCGCCAGCAGCTTGGGTCCCCAGGGGAGCTCCTACGAGCAGTACGTC. Translation gives CASSLGPQGSSYEQYV.

There are a few counts of this clonotype. V usage is TRBV6-5 and J usage is TRBJ2-7; 9 bases map to TRBD2. V was pared by 0 bases and J by 4 bases, with 7 bases of the junction left unmatched. Germline CDR1 is MNHEY and CDR2 is SVGAGI. There are 16 residues in the CDR3. The CDR3 sequence is CASSYSSGGGAYEQYF. CDR3 nucleotides: TGTGCCAGCAGTTACTCGTCTGGCGGGGGGGCATACGAGCAGTACTTC.

The DNA of the CDR3 is TGTGCCAGCAGTGAAACATTCGGTCAGCCCCAGCATTTT. Translated: CASSETFGQPQHF. This chain joins TRBV6-1 and TRBJ1-5; the D is unclear. In germline, CDR1 is MNHNS, CDR2 SASEGT. V lost 2 bases, J lost 6 bases, and 8 bases lay in between. CDR3 length equals 13 residues.

As to this clonotype: The junction and the germline gene differ at one end; a read error may be behind it. The chain recombines TRBV6-1 with TRBJ2-7, with a tentative D call TRBD2 (5 bases). CDR3 size: 14 residues. Germline V gene data show CDR1 as MNHNS and CDR2 as SASEGT. The CDR3 DNA reads TGTGCCAGCTACCGGACCGGGGTAGGCGACGAGATCTTATTC. This sequence encodes CASYRTGVGDEILF.

This clonotype was counted between two and nine times. The rearrangement uses TRBV6-2 or TRBV6-3 and TRBJ2-7; D not resolved. V gave up 2 bases and J gave up 2 bases, with 7 bases separating them. CDR3 length: 13 residues. The germline V gene encodes CDR1 MNHEY and CDR2 SVGEGT. The CDR3 region is CASSYGFAYEQYF. The CDR3 coding sequence is TGTGCCAGCAGTTACGGGTTCGCCTACGAGCAGTACTTC.

This clonotype came up a few times. The rearrangement links TRBV29-1 to TRBJ2-3; D is unresolved. The germline CDR1 and CDR2 sequences are SQVTM and ANQGSEA. The CDR3 extends over 16 amino acids. V gave up 7 bases and J gave up 0 bases, with 20 bases separating them. The CDR3 nucleotides read TGCAGCGCCGCCTTTGAGATTGTCCCTAGCACAGATACGCAGTATTTT. Protein: CSAAFEIVPSTDTQYF.

The rearrangement joins TRBV7-8 to TRBJ1-5, with TRBD1 identical over 10 bases. Trimming cost V 5 bases and J 5 bases; bases outside gene matches: 3. CDR3 length: 14 residues. CDR1 SGHVS and CDR2 FQNEAQ come from the germline V gene. The CDR3 here is CASSPGTGDQPQHF. As DNA, the CDR3 is TGTGCCAGCAGCCCCGGGACAGGGGATCAGCCCCAGCATTTT.

The sample holds a few counts of this clonotype. The J gene is TRBJ2-7, the V gene TRBV6-1; tentatively, D is TRBD1 (6 bases). The CDR3 covers 13 residues. Germline values: CDR1 MNHNS, CDR2 SASEGT. Trimming removed 10 bases from V and 1 base from J, with 14 bases in between. In DNA form, the CDR3 reads TGTGCCACCAGAAGCGGACAGTCCTACGAGCAGTACTTC. Translating it yields CATRSGQSYEQYF.